The entry below describes one T cell receptor (beta chain). Its antigen is unknown. Second-dose groups at about 4 or about 12 weeks were pooled. The sample originates from a study of T cell responses to AZD1222 COVID-19 vaccine. Study-level results: Nearly half of unique spike-specific TCRs reportedly avoided B.1.351 and B.1.1.7 mutated regions. Researchers report vaccine-associated CD4 TCRs spanning spike, with dominance at 160-218 and 743-854. Clonal diversity may have been underestimated in mostly white British donors.

The CDR3 length is 17 residues. Trimming cost V 2 bases and J 0 bases, with 16 bases left between them. CDR1 and CDR2 (germline): LGHNA, YNFKEQ. Sequencing used immunoSEQ multiplex PCR; TCRdb keeps in-frame clones, though not all of them. The table records approximately 150,000 clones, roughly 90% of them present only once. Material: peripheral blood, obtained 28 days after the second AZD1222 dose. The TCR was taken from an adult who received the AZD1222 COVID-19 vaccine. This chain joins TRBV4-2 and TRBJ1-1; a possible D gene is TRBD1 (6 bases). CDR3 DNA sequence: TGTGCCAGCAGCCAACTGCCTCCGACAGGCTTGAACACTGAAGCTTTCTTT. Its protein is CASSQLPPTGLNTEAFF.